One sample yielded the 28 T cell receptor beta chains listed below, sequenced in a study of shared clonotypes between healthy human individuals. TCRdb's table, derived via immunoSEQ multiplex PCR, lists solely in-frame clones and lacks some. The sample yields 2,500,000 or so clones, around 90% seen once. The sequenced material came from naive CD4+ T cells from PBMCs. Subset denoted: CD45RA+ positively selected. The receptors come from a man younger than 35 in good health. Some clones in this sample may be carry-over from other donors' samples.

CDR3 coding DNA: TGTGCCAGCAGTTTAGTCCGACAGCACGGCGAGCAGTACTTC. It specifies CASSLVRQHGEQYF. The gene calls are TRBV27 and TRBJ2-7, with a weak D call TRBD1 (5 bases). Germline CDR1 reads MNHEY; CDR2 reads SMNVEV (reference sequence). V was pared by 2 bases and J by 6 bases, with 14 bases between. The CDR3 sequence is 14 residues long.

J is TRBJ2-1 and V is TRBV2, with TRBD2 identical over 9 bases. V lost 6 bases and J lost 7; bases outside the gene matches: 4. The CDR3 extends over 13 amino acids. The germline CDR1 and CDR2 sequences are SNHLY and FYNNEI. CDR3 coding DNA: TGTGCCAGCAGCGGACTAGCGCCGAATGAGCAGTTCTTC. It translates to CASSGLAPNEQFF. Full variable domain (outside the CDR3, taken from reference TRBV2 and TRBJ2-1): EPEVTQTPSHQVTQMGQEVILRCVPISNHLYFYWYRQILGQKVEFLVSFYNNEISEKSEIFDDQFSVERPDGSNFTLKIRSTKLEDSAMYFCASSGLAPNEQFFGPGTRLTVL.

V is TRBV6-1 and J is TRBJ2-2; D may be TRBD2 (5 bases). This CDR3 comprises 14 residues. CDR1 and CDR2 (germline): MNHNS, SASEGT. V was shortened by 7 bases and J by 5 bases, with 14 bases between the two germline ends. CDR3 in amino acids: CASNKWRATGELFF. CDR3 in DNA: TGTGCCAGCAACAAATGGCGGGCTACCGGGGAGCTGTTTTTT.

The CDR3 DNA reads as TGTGCCAGCAGCCGGCAAGGGGACACAGATACGCAGTATTTT. This codes for CASSRQGDTDTQYF. The chain recombines TRBV7-9 with TRBJ2-3, with a weak D call TRBD1 (5 bases). The germline gives CDR1 SEHNR, CDR2 FQNEAQ (reference sequence). The CDR3 has 14 residues. Trimming left V 5 bases short and J 2 bases short, with 11 bases between.

This clone was detected only a few times. V is TRBV18 and J is TRBJ2-7; D is undetermined. The V end lost 3 bases, the J end lost 4 bases, and 10 bases lay between the germline ends. Looked up from germline, CDR1 is KGHSH and CDR2 is LQKENI. This CDR3 contains 13 residues. This CDR3 is CASSPYDGYEQYF. The CDR3 DNA reads as TGTGCCAGCTCACCGTATGACGGTTACGAGCAGTACTTC.

V gene TRBV7-2 combines with J gene TRBJ2-7; a possible D gene is TRBD1 (5 bases). Germline loops: CDR1 SGHTA, CDR2 FQGNSA. The V gene lost 2 bases and the J gene lost 6 bases, with 14 bases spanning the gap. CDR3 size: 14 residues. The CDR3 region has the DNA TGTGCCAGCAGCTTATGGGGCCCAGCCAGCGAGCAGTACTTC. This codes for CASSLWGPASEQYF.

The chain links TRBV27 to TRBJ1-2; 8 positions match TRBD1. The CDR3 totals 15 residues. The V segment lost 3 bases and the J segment 4 bases; nucleotides outside the gene matches: 7. The germline CDR1 and CDR2 sequences are MNHEY and SMNVEV (reference sequence). The CDR3 here is CASSFSGTGFYGYTF. The CDR3 region has the DNA TGTGCCAGCAGTTTTTCCGGGACAGGATTCTATGGCTACACCTTC.

The chain links TRBV28 to TRBJ1-4; TRBD1 might be the D (5 bases). Germline V gives CDR1 MDHEN, CDR2 SYDVKM. V was shortened by 3 bases and J by 7 bases, with 12 bases between the two germline ends. CDR3 size: 14 residues. The CDR3 nucleotides are TGTGCCAGCAGTTTGGTGGGGCCGGGTGAAAAACTGTTTTTT. Translation gives CASSLVGPGEKLFF.

The J gene is TRBJ1-2, the V gene TRBV19; D might be TRBD1 (6 bases). Deletions cut 1 base from V and 4 bases from J, with 7 bases between. The germline gives CDR1 LNHDA, CDR2 SQIVND (reference sequence). CDR3 length: 13 residues. CDR3 sequence: CASSIAQGYGYTF. CDR3 sequence (DNA): TGTGCCAGTAGTATAGCACAGGGCTATGGCTACACCTTC.

The CDR3 nucleotides read TGTGCCAGCAGGAGACAAATTGGGGCTGAGCAGTTCTTC. Its translation is CASRRQIGAEQFF. The chain uses TRBV7-3 and TRBJ2-1; the D gene is possibly TRBD1 (5 bases). CDR1 and CDR2 (germline): SGHTA, FQGTGA. The CDR3 is 13 amino acids. V was shortened by 6 bases and J by 9 bases, with 15 bases between the two germline ends.

The rearrangement uses TRBV2 and TRBJ2-3, with D tentatively TRBD2 (6 bases). CDR3 length: 14 residues. Germline V gene lookup returns CDR1 SNHLY and CDR2 FYNNEI. V dropped 7 bases and J dropped 2 bases, with 13 bases sitting between them. The CDR3 sequence: CASKIWTNTDTQYF. For the CDR3, the DNA is TGTGCCAGCAAAATATGGACTAACACAGATACGCAGTATTTT.

This chain links TRBV7-2 with TRBJ2-7; D is unresolved. V was trimmed by 0 bases and J by 2 bases, leaving 11 bases between them. Germline CDR1 reads SGHTA; CDR2 reads FQGNSA. CDR3 size: 15 residues. CDR3 region: CASSLAAGNPYEQYF. The CDR3 DNA is TGTGCCAGCAGCTTAGCCGCCGGAAACCCCTACGAGCAGTACTTC.

The J gene is TRBJ1-4, the V gene TRBV28, with no clear D. The CDR3 sequence is 14 residues long. Deletions cut 6 bases from V and 8 bases from J, with 16 bases between. Looked up from germline, CDR1 is MDHEN and CDR2 is SYDVKM. In DNA form, the CDR3 reads TGTGCCAGCAGCTCGGGTCCACTGGGGGAAAAACTGTTTTTT. This codes for CASSSGPLGEKLFF.

The V and J genes are TRBV29-1 and TRBJ1-2; D remains unclear. V shed 3 bases and J shed 4 bases, with 12 bases lying between them. CDR1 is SQVTM, CDR2 ANQGSEA, per germline. The CDR3 is made up of 13 amino acids. The CDR3, as DNA: TGCAGCGTTGACACAGTGTATCCCTATGGCTACACCTTC. Amino acids: CSVDTVYPYGYTF.

The chain is built from TRBV28 and TRBJ2-1; no reliable D call. Trimming left V 5 bases short and J 8 bases short, with 16 bases between. Per the germline V gene, CDR1 is MDHEN and CDR2 is SYDVKM. This CDR3 contains 14 residues. The CDR3 region is CASSGLGGYDEQFF. CDR3 bases: TGTGCCAGCAGTGGCCTAGGTGGGTACGATGAGCAGTTCTTC.

The V gene is TRBV4-1, the J gene TRBJ1-5, with D unresolved. V lost 1 base to trimming and J lost 0 bases, with 13 bases between them. Germline CDR1 and CDR2: MGHRA and YSYEKL. The CDR3 runs 17 residues. CDR3 nucleotide sequence: TGCGCCAGCAGCCAAGTATTAAGGGCATATAGCAATCAGCCCCAGCATTTT. Amino acids: CASSQVLRAYSNQPQHF.

The J gene is TRBJ2-1, the V gene TRBV7-9; D is unclear. With 0 bases removed from V and 8 bases from J, the gap between germline ends came to 2 bases. The CDR3 has 11 residues. CDR1 and CDR2 from the germline V gene are SEHNR and FQNEAQ (reference sequence). The CDR3 sequence is CASSLAYEQFF. The CDR3, as DNA: TGTGCCAGCAGCTTAGCCTATGAGCAGTTCTTC.

This chain connects TRBV18 to TRBJ2-5, with 7 nucleotides matching TRBD2. This CDR3 spans 13 amino acids. V shed 3 bases and J 5 bases; nucleotides not matched to a gene: 3. Germline values: CDR1 KGHSH, CDR2 LQKENI. This chain's CDR3 is CASSPGTMETQYF. As DNA, the CDR3 is TGTGCCAGCTCACCGGGGACTATGGAGACCCAGTACTTC.

The V call is TRBV6-4, the J call TRBJ2-1; D unclear. This CDR3 has 13 amino acids. The germline V gene encodes CDR1 MRHNA and CDR2 SNTAGT. Trimming stripped 3 bases from V and 8 bases from J, with 11 bases between. This CDR3 reads CASSEGWDDEQFF. Written as DNA, the CDR3 is TGTGCCAGCAGTGAAGGGTGGGATGATGAGCAGTTCTTC.

This clone has only a few counts. The chain employs TRBV5-6 and TRBJ1-1; 10 positions match TRBD1. In germline, CDR1 is SGHDT, CDR2 YYEEEE. The CDR3 loop spans 15 amino acids. With V trimmed by 3 bases and J by 1 base, 3 bases remained unmatched. The chain's CDR3 is CASSSTGGPNTEAFF. CDR3 bases: TGTGCCAGCAGCTCGACAGGGGGCCCGAACACTGAAGCTTTCTTT.

The rearrangement uses TRBV5-1 and TRBJ2-2, with D perhaps matching TRBD2 (5 bases). Germline V gives CDR1 SGHRS, CDR2 YFSETQ. Trimming removed 0 bases at V and 5 bases at J, with 17 bases between. CDR3 length: 17 residues. CDR3 sequence reads: CASSLEGLVGVTGELFF. The CDR3 DNA reads TGCGCCAGCAGCTTGGAAGGTCTGGTCGGGGTGACCGGGGAGCTGTTTTTT.

The J gene is TRBJ2-1, the V gene TRBV6-5; 10 bases agree with TRBD1. The V segment lost 6 bases and the J segment 10 bases; nucleotides outside the gene matches: 9. The CDR3 has 14 residues. Germline V gene lookup returns CDR1 MNHEY and CDR2 SVGAGI. The DNA for the CDR3 is TGTGCCAGCAGCTGGGACAGGGGAGTTGGGGAGCAGTTCTTC. Its protein is CASSWDRGVGEQFF.

With respect to this clone: Other nucleotide sequences in the sample specify the same CDR3. The CDR3: CASSLEGARETQYF. Written as DNA, the CDR3 is TGCGCCAGCAGCTTGGAGGGGGCGAGGGAGACCCAGTACTTC. The V call is TRBV5-1, the J call TRBJ2-5; 7 positions match TRBD1. The V gene's germline CDR1 is SGHRS and CDR2 YFSETQ. V gave up 0 bases and J gave up 5 bases; unmatched junction bases: 4. This CDR3 is 14 amino acids long.

A word on this clone: Within the sample, other DNA sequences also encode this same CDR3. This chain uses TRBV5-1 with TRBJ2-7; no clear D. The V and J ends lost 0 bases and 1 base respectively, with 11 bases between them. Germline V gene sequence: CDR1 SGHRS, CDR2 YFSETQ. This CDR3 contains 15 residues. The chain's CDR3 is CASSLDPTSSYEQYF. The CDR3 DNA follows: TGCGCCAGCAGCTTGGACCCGACTTCTTCCTACGAGCAGTACTTC.

The chain is built from TRBV19 and TRBJ2-2; 10 bases fit TRBD2. J lost 6 bases, V lost 8 bases, and 12 bases had no gene match. Germline CDR1 and CDR2: LNHDA and SQIVND (reference sequence). The CDR3 spans 16 residues. CDR3 region: CASRRSGRSFPGELFF. The CDR3 bases are TGTGCCAGTCGGCGTAGCGGGAGGAGCTTCCCCGGGGAGCTGTTTTTT.

The chain carries TRBV5-4 and TRBJ2-7; no firm D call. With 0 bases removed from V and 1 base from J, the gap between germline ends came to 11 bases. The CDR3 length is 15 residues. Germline CDR1 SGHNT, CDR2 YYREEE (reference sequence). The CDR3 is CASSLEAKASYEQYF. CDR3 bases: TGTGCCAGCAGCTTGGAGGCAAAGGCGTCCTACGAGCAGTACTTC.

This chain connects TRBV4-1 to TRBJ2-7; TRBD1 might be the D (6 bases). The CDR3 totals 18 residues. Germline assignment: CDR1 MGHRA and CDR2 YSYEKL. The V and J ends lost 4 bases and 2 bases respectively, with 24 bases between them. Here the CDR3 DNA reads TGCGCCAGCAGCCTCGCCATGCGACAGGACCGGAGGACCTACGAGCAGTACTTC. Its translation: CASSLAMRQDRRTYEQYF.

The genes are TRBV7-2 and TRBJ2-7; the match to TRBD1 covers 8 bases. The CDR3 is 16 residues long. Germline V gene data show CDR1 as SGHTA and CDR2 as FQGNSA. The junction had 12 bases not matched to a gene; V was cut back by 5 bases and J by 3 bases. The CDR3 protein is CASSATGQGGFYEQYF. CDR3 bases: TGTGCCAGCAGCGCTACCGGACAGGGAGGCTTCTACGAGCAGTACTTC.